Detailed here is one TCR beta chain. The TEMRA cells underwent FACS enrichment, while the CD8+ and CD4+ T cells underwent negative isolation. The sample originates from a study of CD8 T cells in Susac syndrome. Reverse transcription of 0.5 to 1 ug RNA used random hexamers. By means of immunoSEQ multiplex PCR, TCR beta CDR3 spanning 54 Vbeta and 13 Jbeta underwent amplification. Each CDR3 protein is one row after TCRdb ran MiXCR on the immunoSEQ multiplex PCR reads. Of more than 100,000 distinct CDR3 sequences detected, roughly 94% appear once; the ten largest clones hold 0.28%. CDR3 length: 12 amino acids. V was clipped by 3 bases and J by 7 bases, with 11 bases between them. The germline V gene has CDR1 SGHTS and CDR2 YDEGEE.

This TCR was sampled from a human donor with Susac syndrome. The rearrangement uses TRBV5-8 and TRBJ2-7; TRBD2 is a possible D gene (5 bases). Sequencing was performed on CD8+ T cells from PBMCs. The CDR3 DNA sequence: TGTGCCAGCAGCTGGCAGTCGGGGGAGCAGTACTTC. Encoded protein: CASSWQSGEQYF.